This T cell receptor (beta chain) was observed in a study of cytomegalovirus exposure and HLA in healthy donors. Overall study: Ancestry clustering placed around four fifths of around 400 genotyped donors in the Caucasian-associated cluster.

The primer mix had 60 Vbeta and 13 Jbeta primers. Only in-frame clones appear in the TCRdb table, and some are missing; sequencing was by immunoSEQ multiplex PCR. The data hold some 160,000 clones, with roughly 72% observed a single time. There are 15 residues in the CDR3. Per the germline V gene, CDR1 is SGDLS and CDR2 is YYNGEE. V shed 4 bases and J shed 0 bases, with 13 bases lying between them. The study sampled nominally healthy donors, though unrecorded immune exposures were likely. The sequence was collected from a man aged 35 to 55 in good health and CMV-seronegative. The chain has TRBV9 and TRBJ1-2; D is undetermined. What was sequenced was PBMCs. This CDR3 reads CASSPGGSSNYGYTF. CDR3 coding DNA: TGTGCCAGCAGCCCCGGAGGGTCTTCTAACTATGGCTACACCTTC.